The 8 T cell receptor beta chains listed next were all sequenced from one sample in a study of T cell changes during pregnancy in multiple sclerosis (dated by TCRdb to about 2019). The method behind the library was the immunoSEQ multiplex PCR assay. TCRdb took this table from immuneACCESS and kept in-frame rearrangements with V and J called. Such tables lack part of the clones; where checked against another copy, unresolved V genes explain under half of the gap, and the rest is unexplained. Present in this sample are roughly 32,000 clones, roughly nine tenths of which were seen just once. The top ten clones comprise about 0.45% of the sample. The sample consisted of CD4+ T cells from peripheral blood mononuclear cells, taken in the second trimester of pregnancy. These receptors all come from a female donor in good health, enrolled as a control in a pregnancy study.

The CDR3 sequence: CSVSDRTNTEAFF. CDR3 DNA: TGCAGCGTTTCTGACAGGACGAACACTGAAGCTTTCTTT. This chain connects TRBV29-1 to TRBJ1-1, with a weak D call TRBD1 (6 bases). Germline V lookup: CDR1 SQVTM, CDR2 ANQGSEA. CDR3 length equals 13 residues. V lost 5 bases to trimming and J lost 1 base, with 11 bases between them.

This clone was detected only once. CDR3 nucleotides: TGTGCCAGCAGCCAAGATAAGGGCCTAGCGGGAGCCTACAATGAGCAGTTCTTC. Protein: CASSQDKGLAGAYNEQFF. The rearrangement links TRBV4-2 to TRBJ2-1, with 10 bases fitting TRBD2. This CDR3 is built from 18 residues. Trimming removed 0 bases from V and 2 bases from J; junction bases left unmatched: 7. Germline V gives CDR1 LGHNA, CDR2 YNFKEQ.

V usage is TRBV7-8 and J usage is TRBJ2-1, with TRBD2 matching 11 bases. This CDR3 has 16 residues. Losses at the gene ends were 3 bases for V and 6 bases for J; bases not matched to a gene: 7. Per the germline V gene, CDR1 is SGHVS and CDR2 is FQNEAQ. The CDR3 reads CASSLDSGGAVNEQFF. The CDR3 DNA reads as TGTGCCAGCAGCTTGGATAGCGGGGGGGCTGTCAATGAGCAGTTCTTC.

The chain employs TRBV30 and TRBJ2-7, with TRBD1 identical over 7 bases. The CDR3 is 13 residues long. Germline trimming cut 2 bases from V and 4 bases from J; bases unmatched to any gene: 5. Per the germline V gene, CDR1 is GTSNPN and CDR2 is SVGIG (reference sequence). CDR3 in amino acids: CAWSKDRSYEQYF. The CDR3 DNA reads TGTGCCTGGAGTAAGGACAGGTCTTACGAGCAGTACTTC.

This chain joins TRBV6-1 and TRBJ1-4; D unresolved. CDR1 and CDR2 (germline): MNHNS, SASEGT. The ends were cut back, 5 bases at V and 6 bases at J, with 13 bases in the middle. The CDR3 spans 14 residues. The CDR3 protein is CASSFYESDEKLFF. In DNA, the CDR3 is TGTGCCAGCAGTTTCTATGAGAGTGATGAAAAACTGTTTTTT.

The CDR3 reads CASSRTSGYYEQYF. CDR3 sequence (DNA): TGCGCCAGCAGCCGGACTAGCGGGTACTACGAGCAGTACTTC. This chain connects TRBV4-3 to TRBJ2-7; 11 nucleotides align to TRBD2. Germline V gene data show CDR1 as LGHNA and CDR2 as YSLEER. V was clipped by 4 bases and J by 3 bases; unmatched bases: 2. This CDR3 is built from 14 residues.

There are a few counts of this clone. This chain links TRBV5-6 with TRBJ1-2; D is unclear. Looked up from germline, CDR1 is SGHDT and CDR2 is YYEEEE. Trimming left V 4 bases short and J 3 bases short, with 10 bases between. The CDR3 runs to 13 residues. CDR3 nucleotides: TGTGCCAGCAGCCGTAGAGGTGACTATGGCTACACCTTC. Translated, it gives CASSRRGDYGYTF.

In DNA form, the CDR3 reads TGTGCCAGCAGCTCGTCAGGGTTCTCCTACAATGAGCAGTTCTTC. Protein sequence: CASSSSGFSYNEQFF. V is TRBV7-2 and J is TRBJ2-1, with TRBD1 as a possible D gene (5 bases). Germline-derived CDR1 and CDR2 are SGHTA and FQGNSA. The CDR3 length is 15 residues. Trimming shortened V by 4 bases and J by 0 bases, and 10 bases separated the two germline ends.